The clone carrying this T cell receptor (beta chain) was detected only a few times. As yet, its antigen is unknown. This record belongs to a study of vaccination and CD4 T cells after COVID-19. Study-wide context: Between diagnosis and the drawing of post-COVID samples lay a median roughly 100 days (range 35 to 161).

Trimming removed 5 bases from V and 5 bases from J; junction bases left unmatched: 7. Germline V gives CDR1 SEHNR, CDR2 FQNEAQ (reference sequence). CDR3 length equals 16 residues. Study-wide results and caveats: The study found median SARS-CoV-2-reactive clonotypes rising from approximately 21 to 38, not significantly.

Oncomine TCR Beta short-read sequencing was applied to DNA from cultured CD4+ T cells. After culture, CD4+ T cells served as the source for genomic DNA extraction. MiXCR was run by TCRdb on the PCR reads, yielding one entry per CDR3 protein. The sample lists approximately 4,400 distinct CDR3 sequences; 40% to 55% were seen once. Stated treatment: approximately 11-day PBMC culture with coronavirus spike peptide pools or control peptides (ViraFEST assay). The chain uses TRBV7-9 and TRBJ2-5; 14 nucleotides agree with TRBD2. The source of this sequence is a human donor who had recovered from COVID-19. Sequencing was done on a sample of CD4+ T cells from blood, cultured in vitro. The CDR3 nucleotides read TGTGCCAGCAGCCCAGGGACTAGCGGGAGTACGGAGACCCAGTACTTC. Encoded protein: CASSPGTSGSTETQYF.